The 28 T cell receptor beta chains presented below share a single source sample, sequenced in a study of glioma-infiltrating T cells. Using RNA template, CDR3s of TCR alpha and beta were amplified with iRepertoire arm-PCR. MiXCR, applied by TCRdb to the multiplex PCR reads, yields one record per CDR3 protein. This sample has approximately 110,000 distinct CDR3 sequences, with 23% found just once. Material: glioma tissue, nonneoplastic brain tissue, or PBMCs (not recorded which). The origin of the receptors is a human donor with low-grade glioma or glioblastoma, undergoing nonglioma brain surgery, or in good health (not recorded which).

This clonotype was counted ten times or more. This chain joins TRBV24-1 and TRBJ2-3; D possibly corresponds to TRBD1 (6 bases). The V gene lost 2 bases and the J gene lost 5 bases, with 10 bases spanning the gap. Germline lookup yields CDR1 KGHDR and CDR2 SFDVKD. CDR3 length equals 14 residues. This CDR3 reads CATSDSGTRDTQYF. The CDR3 nucleotides read TGTGCCACCAGTGATTCCGGGACAAGAGATACGCAGTATTTT.

In this sample, this clonotype turned up a few times. This chain connects TRBV7-9 to TRBJ1-1; no firm D call. The CDR3 length is 13 residues. CDR1 is SEHNR and CDR2 is FQNEAQ in the germline V gene (reference sequence). The ends were cut back, 8 bases at V and 2 bases at J, with 12 bases in the middle. The CDR3 region has the DNA TGTGCCAGCCGTTTGAGAGGTAACACTGAAGCTTTCTTT. This codes for CASRLRGNTEAFF.

Worth noting for this clonotype: This sequence may be a read error, since a much larger clone differs from it by one base. V usage is TRBV12-3 or TRBV12-4 and J usage is TRBJ1-1; perhaps TRBD1 as D (5 bases). The CDR3 extends over 14 amino acids. The CDR3 is CASRWAGINADAFF. CDR3 nucleotides: TGTGCCAGCAGATGGGCAGGGATCAATGCTGACGCTTTCTTT.

The sample holds one count of this clonotype. One junction end does not reproduce the germline sequence, and a read error may be involved. The chain is built from TRBV19 and TRBJ2-1; D tentatively reads TRBD1 or TRBD2 (5 bases each). Germline V gives CDR1 LNHDA, CDR2 SQIVND (reference sequence). CDR3 size: 14 residues. The CDR3 loop is CASSSPGLDNEHFF. The CDR3 region has the DNA TGTGCCAGTAGTTCACCGGGGCTAGACAATGAGCATTTCTTC.

This rearrangement joins TRBV2 to TRBJ2-1; the D gene is possibly TRBD1 (7 bases). The CDR3 spans 15 residues. V shed 1 base and J shed 7 bases, with 14 bases lying between them. Germline V lookup: CDR1 SNHLY, CDR2 FYNNEI. CDR3 nucleotides: TGTGCCAGCAGTGAAGGATTACAGGGGAGGAATGAGCAGTTCTTC. This translates into CASSEGLQGRNEQFF. Supplemented by reference TRBV2 and TRBJ2-1, the full variable domain reads EPEVTQTPSHQVTQMGQEVILRCVPISNHLYFYWYRQILGQKVEFLVSFYNNEISEKSEIFDDQFSVERPDGSNFTLKIRSTKLEDSAMYFCASSEGLQGRNEQFFGPGTRLTVL.

There are many counts of this clonotype. The gene calls are TRBV25-1 and TRBJ2-3, with D possibly being TRBD1 or TRBD2 (5 bases each). The V and J ends lost 4 bases and 1 base respectively, with 18 bases between them. The CDR3 is 17 residues long. Germline V gives CDR1 MGHDK, CDR2 SYGVNS. This CDR3 is CASSALGTTRGTDTQYF. The CDR3 DNA reads TGTGCCAGCAGTGCCCTTGGGACCACCCGGGGCACAGATACGCAGTATTTT.

This clonotype was recorded many times. The CDR3 nucleotides are TGTGCCAGCAGCTTGGCCGGGACAGGGCAAGAGACCCAGTACTTC. This sequence encodes CASSLAGTGQETQYF. V and J are TRBV7-2 and TRBJ2-5; 9 positions agree with TRBD1. CDR1 and CDR2 from the germline V gene are SGHTA and FQGNSA. Germline trimming cut 3 bases from V and 2 bases from J; bases unmatched to any gene: 4. This CDR3 has 15 amino acids.

This clonotype came up many times. The final CDR3 position lacks the conserved phenylalanine or tryptophan, pointing to a likely read error. The limits of the CDR3 on the DNA are not certain, so only TCRdb's listed CDR3 is given. The CDR3 spells CASSLTPG. J is TRBJ2-5 and V is TRBV27. The CDR3 contains 8 residues when both ends are counted. Looked up from germline, CDR1 is MNHEY and CDR2 is SMNVEV (reference sequence).

This clonotype has at least ten counts. The gene calls are TRBV7-3 and TRBJ2-3, with no clear D. Trimming removed 1 base at V and 1 base at J, with 6 bases between. Germline V gene data show CDR1 as SGHTA and CDR2 as FQGTGA. This CDR3 has 14 amino acids. The CDR3 is CASSLNGRTDTQYF. CDR3 sequence (DNA): TGTGCCAGCAGCTTAAACGGACGCACAGATACGCAGTATTTT.

Details on this clonotype: A much larger clone differs by one base, so this may be a read error. The chain carries TRBV4-3 and TRBJ2-7; D tentatively fits TRBD1 or TRBD2 (5 bases each). This CDR3 has 15 amino acids. The V end was cut by 1 base, the J end by 5 bases, with 15 bases between. From germline, CDR1 is LGHNA and CDR2 YSLEER. The CDR3 coding sequence is TGCGCCAGCAGCCAAGGTTTGGGGGAGTCCCACGAGCAGTACTTC. Amino acid sequence: CASSQGLGESHEQYF.

This clonotype came up many times. V and J are TRBV15 and TRBJ2-3, with 13 bases identical to TRBD2. CDR3 length: 16 amino acids. The germline V gene encodes CDR1 LNHNV and CDR2 YYDKDF (reference sequence). V was clipped by 0 bases and J by 3 bases; unmatched bases: 0. The CDR3 region is CATSRELAGGTDTQYF. For the CDR3, the DNA is TGTGCCACCAGCAGAGAACTAGCGGGAGGGACAGATACGCAGTATTTT.

This clonotype came up many times. The chain links TRBV18 to TRBJ2-1; D is undetermined. CDR3 size: 11 residues. V gave up 5 bases and J gave up 14 bases, with 13 bases separating them. Germline V gene lookup returns CDR1 KGHSH and CDR2 LQKENI. As DNA, the CDR3 is TGTGCCAGCTCAGAAGGACGGTTGGAGTTCTTC. It yields the protein CASSEGRLEFF.

This clonotype was picked up many times. V gene TRBV7-6 combines with J gene TRBJ2-2, with TRBD2 matching over 8 bases. The junction had 13 bases not matched to a gene; V was cut back by 5 bases and J by 8 bases. Per germline, CDR1 SGHVS and CDR2 FNYEAQ. This CDR3 has 16 residues. CDR3 amino acids: CASSPRLLAGSGELFF. As DNA, the CDR3 is TGTGCCAGCAGCCCTCGGCTGCTAGCGGGTTCGGGGGAGCTGTTTTTT. Full variable domain (missing parts from reference TRBV7-6 and TRBJ2-2): GAGVSQSPRYKVTKRGQDVALRCDPISGHVSLYWYRQALGQGPEFLTYFNYEAQQDKSGLPNDRFSAERPEGSISTLTIQRTEQRDSAMYRCASSPRLLAGSGELFFGEGSRLTVL.

In the case of this clonotype: A much larger clone differs by one base, so this may be a read error. No conserved phenylalanine or tryptophan is present at the end of the CDR3, so a read error is the likely explanation. The rearrangement uses TRBV12-3 or TRBV12-4 and TRBJ2-7; 8 bases map to TRBD2. CDR3 length: 15 amino acids. Trimming at V came to 5 bases and at J to 9 bases, leaving 15 bases not matched to a gene. The CDR3 region is CASSPTSGELRVQYL. CDR3 DNA: TGTGCCAGCAGTCCCACTAGCGGCGAACTACGAGTGCAGTACCTC.

This clonotype was counted many times. The chain links TRBV18 to TRBJ2-1; perhaps D is TRBD1 or TRBD2 (5 bases each). Germline CDR1 KGHSH, CDR2 LQKENI. Trimming removed 3 bases from V and 9 bases from J, with 12 bases in between. This CDR3 is built from 13 residues. CDR3 in DNA: TGTGCCAGCTCACCCGGGGCCGCCAGTGAGCAGTTCTTC. The encoded protein is CASSPGAASEQFF.

This clonotype was detected ten times or more. The CDR3 DNA reads as TGTGCCAGCCTGGGATACGGAGGAAACACCATATATTTT. Its protein product is CASLGYGGNTIYF. The chain carries TRBV6-1 and TRBJ1-3; no clear D. V was pared by 8 bases and J by 4 bases, with 12 bases between. CDR1 and CDR2 from the germline V gene are MNHNS and SASEGT. The CDR3 has 13 amino acids.

This clonotype was seen many times. The chain uses TRBV4-1 and TRBJ2-3; the match to TRBD2 covers 7 bases. The CDR3 contains 14 residues. Germline loops: CDR1 MGHRA, CDR2 YSYEKL. Trimming took 2 bases from V and 4 from J; bases not matched to a gene: 3. For the CDR3, the DNA is TGCGCCAGCAGCCAACCGCGGGAGTCAGATACGCAGTATTTT. It encodes CASSQPRESDTQYF.

V is TRBV29-1 and J is TRBJ1-5; D remains unclear. The CDR3 loop spans 12 amino acids. V was pared by 4 bases and J by 7 bases, with 11 bases between. Germline CDR1 is SQVTM and CDR2 is ANQGSEA. CDR3: CSVGEGRQPQHF. CDR3 nucleotide sequence: TGCAGCGTTGGAGAAGGGCGGCAGCCCCAGCATTTT. Complete variable domain (other parts from reference TRBV29-1 and TRBJ1-5): SAVISQKPSRDICQRGTSLTIQCQVDSQVTMMFWYRQQPGQSLTLIATANQGSEATYESGFVIDKFPISRPNLTFSTLTVSNMSPEDSSIYLCSVGEGRQPQHFGDGTRLSIL.

This clonotype has ten or more counts. The chain employs TRBV20-1 and TRBJ2-7; 9 nucleotides match TRBD2. CDR3 length equals 14 residues. CDR1 is DFQATT and CDR2 is SNEGSKA in the germline V gene (reference sequence). J gave up 3 bases and V 5 bases, and 8 bases lay outside the gene matches. The CDR3 DNA reads TGCAGTGCTCCCTCTCCTAGCGGGGTCTACGAGCAGTACTTC. It translates to CSAPSPSGVYEQYF.

This clonotype was counted many times. This chain connects TRBV18 to TRBJ1-2; D remains unclear. The CDR3 contains 14 residues. Germline V CDR1 and CDR2: KGHSH, LQKENI. The germline V and J ends were trimmed by 3 bases and 4 bases, with 12 bases remaining between them. CDR3 nucleotide sequence: TGTGCCAGCTCACCGTCTGGGTCCGCCTATGGCTACACCTTC. Protein product: CASSPSGSAYGYTF.

This clonotype was seen repeatedly, ten times or more. The CDR3 sequence is CSAREGTGDEPHEQYF. The DNA for the CDR3 is TGCAGTGCTAGGGAGGGGACAGGGGATGAACCCCACGAGCAGTACTTC. The rearrangement joins TRBV20-1 to TRBJ2-7, with 10 nucleotides matching TRBD1. The junction had 13 bases not matched to a gene; V was cut back by 3 bases and J by 5 bases. Germline CDR1 reads DFQATT; CDR2 reads SNEGSKA (reference sequence). The CDR3 spans 16 residues.

There are many counts of this clonotype. This sequence joins TRBV19 and TRBJ1-5, with 9 bases fitting TRBD1. The ends lost 8 bases at V and 3 bases at J; junction bases unmatched: 5. The CDR3 sequence is 14 residues long. Looked up from germline, CDR1 is LNHDA and CDR2 is SQIVND (reference sequence). CDR3 sequence reads: CASRTGVPNQPQHF. CDR3 coding DNA: TGTGCCAGTCGGACAGGGGTACCCAATCAGCCCCAGCATTTT.

This clonotype was detected many times. The chain links TRBV29-1 to TRBJ2-5; D gene unclear. The CDR3 contains 13 residues. Germline V gene lookup returns CDR1 SQVTM and CDR2 ANQGSEA. Trimming pared 4 bases from V and 5 bases from J, leaving 14 bases between. CDR3 amino acids: CSVGSVLSETQYF. The DNA of the CDR3 is TGCAGCGTTGGAAGCGTCTTATCCGAGACCCAGTACTTC.

The table lists this clonotype with many counts. The chain links TRBV29-1 to TRBJ2-5; D gene ambiguous. Germline assignment: CDR1 SQVTM and CDR2 ANQGSEA. The CDR3 has 11 residues. Trimming left V 3 bases short and J 5 bases short, with 7 bases between. This CDR3 is CSVESGETQYF. CDR3 DNA sequence: TGCAGCGTTGAGTCCGGGGAGACCCAGTACTTC.

The J gene is TRBJ1-2, the V gene TRBV5-4; D is uncertain. Between the trimmed V and J ends, which lost 2 bases and 6 bases, there was a span of 5 bases. The CDR3 sequence is 11 residues long. Germline loops: CDR1 SGHNT, CDR2 YYREEE (reference sequence). The CDR3 nucleotides are TGTGCCAGCAGCTTAAGAGATGGCTACACCTTC. This encodes CASSLRDGYTF.

This clonotype was counted many times. V is TRBV18 and J is TRBJ2-3, with TRBD1 as a possible D gene (6 bases). CDR3 length: 16 amino acids. V dropped 3 bases and J dropped 2 bases, with 15 bases sitting between them. Germline V gene data show CDR1 as KGHSH and CDR2 as LQKENI. CDR3 loop: CASSPNPGHLTDTQYF. DNA for the CDR3: TGTGCCAGCTCACCCAATCCGGGACACCTCACAGATACGCAGTATTTT. Based on the CDR3 plus reference TRBV18 and TRBJ2-3, the full variable domain is NAGVMQNPRHLVRRRGQEARLRCSPMKGHSHVYWYRQLPEEGLKFMVYLQKENIIDESGMPKERFSAEFPKEGPSILRIQQVVRGDSAAYFCASSPNPGHLTDTQYFGPGTRLTVL.

This clonotype was recorded at least ten times. The chain joins TRBV27 to TRBJ1-4; D is possibly TRBD1 (6 bases). The germline V gene has CDR1 MNHEY and CDR2 SMNVEV (reference sequence). V lost 2 bases and J lost 1, with 11 bases in between. This CDR3 is built from 16 residues. This CDR3 is CASSLSRGRTNEKLFF. In DNA form, the CDR3 reads TGTGCCAGCAGTTTAAGCAGGGGACGAACTAATGAAAAACTGTTTTTT.

This clonotype has at least ten counts. V gene TRBV7-9 combines with J gene TRBJ2-5; D remains ambiguous. Between the trimmed V and J ends, which lost 1 base and 3 bases, there was a span of 12 bases. The CDR3 is 15 amino acids. In germline, CDR1 is SEHNR, CDR2 FQNEAQ (reference sequence). This CDR3 reads CASSLGRLAKETQYF. CDR3 sequence (DNA): TGTGCCAGCAGCTTAGGTCGACTCGCGAAAGAGACCCAGTACTTC.